This T cell receptor beta chain was obtained from a study of T cells in Graves' hyperthyroidism and ophthalmopathy. Looking at the study overall: Before any treatment, at initial diagnosis, peripheral blood was collected.

RNA transcripts yielded amplified TCR beta CDR3 regions. A first-round RT-PCR of the TCR CDR3 used the HTBI primer set. TCRdb used MiXCR to reprocess the multiplex PCR reads, holding one entry per CDR3 protein. In the table there are around 350,000 distinct CDR3 sequences, roughly 15% of which are singletons. Germline lookup yields CDR1 LGHDT and CDR2 YNNKEL (reference sequence). There are 18 residues in the CDR3. The J segment lost 3 bases and the V segment lost 6 bases, leaving 14 bases of the junction unmatched. The sequence was obtained from a woman aged 25 to 39 with Graves' ophthalmopathy. The rearrangement links TRBV3-1 to TRBJ2-1, with 10 positions matching TRBD1. The sequenced sample consisted of blood. Here the CDR3 reads CASRRWGQGTVDYNEQFF. The CDR3 DNA follows: TGTGCCAGCAGACGTTGGGGACAGGGGACGGTAGACTACAATGAGCAGTTCTTC.